This paragraph covers one T cell receptor beta chain sequence. The sample belongs to a study of shared clonotypes between healthy human individuals. At the level of the study: Aged between 18 and 49, the donors were a couple of women and three men.

TCRdb keeps only in-frame clones here, not all; method: immunoSEQ multiplex PCR. The repertoire holds about 1 million clones, with roughly 70% as singletons. All participating donors were Caucasian adults from Nashville, Tennessee. The CDR3 spans 13 residues. Per the germline V gene, CDR1 is SGHNT and CDR2 is YYREEE (reference sequence). Trimming removed 1 base from V and 5 bases from J, with 9 bases in between. This TCR derives from a man younger than 35 in good health. V and J are TRBV5-4 and TRBJ1-2; D uncertain. Sequencing was done on a sample of memory CD4+ T cells sorted from blood. Regarding subset: CD45RA-negative fraction. Here the CDR3 reads CASSLFTEYGYTF. CDR3 DNA sequence: TGTGCCAGCAGCTTGTTCACCGAGTATGGCTACACCTTC. The complete variable domain, with remaining parts taken from reference TRBV5-4 and TRBJ1-2, reads ETGVTQSPTHLIKTRGQQVTLRCSSQSGHNTVSWYQQALGQGPQFIFQYYREEENGRGNFPPRFSGLQFPNYSSELNVNALELDDSALYLCASSLFTEYGYTFGSGTRLTVV.